A single sample gave rise to the 19 T cell receptor beta chains below, sequenced in a study of T cell clones after liver transplantation. Produced via immunoSEQ multiplex PCR; TCRdb's table is partial and in-frame only. The sample holds fewer than 85,000 clones, approximately 80% seen once. The starting material was CD4+ T cells from blood, obtained 12 months after liver transplant. The receptor set was obtained from a human patient who received a liver transplant. Some T cells may originate from the graft donor.

This clone was counted only a few times. V gene TRBV18 combines with J gene TRBJ1-3, with D perhaps matching TRBD1 (5 bases). The CDR3 is made up of 16 amino acids. In germline, CDR1 is KGHSH, CDR2 LQKENI. Between the trimmed V and J ends, which lost 2 bases and 0 bases, there was a span of 11 bases. The CDR3 region is CASSPGAGLSGNTIYF. CDR3 sequence (DNA): TGTGCCAGCTCACCAGGGGCAGGTCTCTCTGGAAACACCATATATTTT. The whole variable domain, remainder taken from reference TRBV18 and TRBJ1-3, is NAGVMQNPRHLVRRRGQEARLRCSPMKGHSHVYWYRQLPEEGLKFMVYLQKENIIDESGMPKERFSAEFPKEGPSILRIQQVVRGDSAAYFCASSPGAGLSGNTIYFGEGSWLTVV.

The chain employs TRBV30 and TRBJ2-3, with D perhaps TRBD1 (6 bases). V lost 1 base and J 1 base, leaving 12 bases between the germline ends. Germline values: CDR1 GTSNPN, CDR2 SVGIG (reference sequence). This CDR3 is built from 15 residues. In DNA, the CDR3 is TGTGCCTGGAGTGGGGACAATGATGGCACAGATACGCAGTATTTT. Protein product: CAWSGDNDGTDTQYF.

This clone showed up just once. CDR3 sequence: CASRAGAGTEAFF. The CDR3 nucleotides read TGTGCCAGCAGGGCGGGGGCGGGCACTGAAGCTTTCTTT. The chain carries TRBV2 and TRBJ1-1, with D possibly matching TRBD1 (6 bases). CDR1 and CDR2 from the germline V gene are SNHLY and FYNNEI. V was shortened by 6 bases and J by 4 bases, with 12 bases between the two germline ends. The length of the CDR3 is 13 residues.

The chain employs TRBV7-8 and TRBJ2-1, with 11 positions matching TRBD2. This CDR3 spans 14 amino acids. CDR1 and CDR2 (germline): SGHVS, FQNEAQ. With 4 bases clipped from V and 11 bases from J, the junction kept 7 bases outside the gene matches. The CDR3 nucleotides are TGTGCCAGCAGCTCCCGACTAGCGGGACAGAAGCAGTTCTTC. Translated: CASSSRLAGQKQFF.

The rearrangement joins TRBV4-1 to TRBJ2-2, with TRBD1 matching over 7 bases. Per germline, CDR1 MGHRA and CDR2 YSYEKL. With V trimmed by 5 bases and J by 7 bases, 13 bases remained unmatched. The CDR3 is made up of 16 amino acids. CDR3 DNA sequence: TGCGCCAGCAGCTCCCTGACAGGGAAAGGTGGCGGGGAGCTGTTTTTT. Protein sequence: CASSSLTGKGGGELFF.

The chain couples TRBV5-1 to TRBJ2-7; the match to TRBD1 covers 9 bases. Germline V lookup: CDR1 SGHRS, CDR2 YFSETQ. There are 14 residues in the CDR3. The trim removed 2 bases at V and 4 bases at J, leaving 4 bases unmatched. Here the CDR3 reads CASSFGTGKYEQYF. Written as DNA, the CDR3 is TGCGCCAGCAGCTTCGGGACAGGGAAGTACGAGCAGTACTTC. The variable domain in full, with the rest retrieved from reference TRBV5-1 and TRBJ2-7, is KAGVTQTPRYLIKTRGQQVTLSCSPISGHRSVSWYQQTPGQGLQFLFEYFSETQRNKGNFPGRFSGRQFSNSRSEMNVSTLELGDSALYLCASSFGTGKYEQYFGPGTRLTVT.

The CDR3 bases are TGTGCCAGTAGTATAGAAGGAGGGGGGAACACTGAAGCTTTCTTT. It codes for CASSIEGGGNTEAFF. The rearrangement links TRBV19 to TRBJ1-1, with TRBD1 as a possible D gene (6 bases). The V end lost 0 bases, the J end lost 1 base, and 9 bases lay between the germline ends. This CDR3 spans 15 amino acids. The germline V gene has CDR1 LNHDA and CDR2 SQIVND (reference sequence).

The gene calls are TRBV9 and TRBJ1-5; 7 bases map to TRBD1. The CDR3 runs 14 residues. The germline gives CDR1 SGDLS, CDR2 YYNGEE. The V and J ends lost 4 bases and 2 bases, in that order; junction bases with no gene match: 3. The DNA of the CDR3 is TGTGCCAGCAGCATCGGACAGGGCAATCAGCCCCAGCATTTT. This gives the protein CASSIGQGNQPQHF.

The chain is built from TRBV6-6 and TRBJ2-7; possibly TRBD1 for D (5 bases). Germline assignment: CDR1 MNHNY and CDR2 SVGAGI (reference sequence). The V gene lost 10 bases and the J gene lost 3 bases, with 16 bases spanning the gap. The CDR3 length is 13 residues. The CDR3 protein is CATRLSRDYEQYF. DNA of the CDR3: TGTGCCACTCGCCTGTCCAGGGACTACGAGCAGTACTTC.

This clone was detected only a few times. The CDR3 DNA reads as TGTGCCAGCAGCACCGGACGATACTACGAGCAGTACTTC. This gives the protein CASSTGRYYEQYF. This chain uses TRBV11-2 with TRBJ2-7; D ambiguous. V was trimmed by 5 bases and J by 3 bases, leaving 11 bases between them. From germline, CDR1 is SGHAT and CDR2 FQNNGV. The CDR3 is 13 amino acids.

The V call is TRBV5-1, the J call TRBJ2-2, with D perhaps matching TRBD2 (5 bases). This CDR3 has 15 residues. Germline loops: CDR1 SGHRS, CDR2 YFSETQ. Trimming removed 5 bases from V and 3 bases from J, with 14 bases in between. The CDR3 region is CASSSEGPDTGELFF. As DNA, the CDR3 is TGCGCCAGCAGTTCTGAGGGCCCGGACACCGGGGAGCTGTTTTTT.

This clone was picked up many times. The rearrangement links TRBV7-9 to TRBJ1-1, with D possibly TRBD1 on 6 matching bases. Germline V gene data show CDR1 as SEHNR and CDR2 as FQNEAQ (reference sequence). The CDR3 contains 13 residues. V was trimmed by 8 bases and J by 5 bases, leaving 15 bases between them. CDR3 sequence: CASFGRGPTEAFF. As DNA, the CDR3 is TGTGCCAGCTTCGGCAGGGGCCCTACTGAAGCTTTCTTT.

This clone was counted a single time. The chain is built from TRBV27 and TRBJ2-2; 10 bases line up with TRBD2. CDR1 is MNHEY, CDR2 SMNVEV, per germline (reference sequence). With 7 bases clipped from V and 0 bases from J, the junction kept 2 bases outside the gene matches. The CDR3 extends over 15 amino acids. CDR3 in DNA: TGTGCCAGCAAACTAGCGGGGTCGAACACCGGGGAGCTGTTTTTT. This gives the protein CASKLAGSNTGELFF.

This chain joins TRBV29-1 and TRBJ2-7, with 8 positions matching TRBD2. The CDR3 sequence is 11 residues long. CDR1 is SQVTM and CDR2 is ANQGSEA in the germline V gene. J was trimmed by 5 bases and V by 7 bases; bases with no gene match: 4. The CDR3 DNA reads TGCAGCGCGTCACTAGCGGACGAGCAGTACTTC. It translates to CSASLADEQYF.

The chain is built from TRBV5-1 and TRBJ1-1; 12 nucleotides line up with TRBD1. With V trimmed by 4 bases and J by 4 bases, 8 bases remained unmatched. Germline-derived CDR1 and CDR2 are SGHRS and YFSETQ. CDR3 length: 16 residues. The CDR3 loop is CASSPGTGGAGTEAFF. CDR3 DNA sequence: TGCGCCAGCAGCCCCGGGACAGGGGGCGCGGGCACTGAAGCTTTCTTT.

This rearrangement joins TRBV28 to TRBJ2-5, with a possible D match to TRBD1 (5 bases). The V gene's germline CDR1 is MDHEN and CDR2 SYDVKM. Trimming cost V 6 bases and J 2 bases, with 13 bases left between them. The CDR3 contains 14 residues. The CDR3 sequence is CASSLQAQQETQYF. The CDR3 coding sequence is TGTGCCAGCAGCCTACAGGCACAACAAGAGACCCAGTACTTC.

The chain joins TRBV28 to TRBJ2-7, with 9 bases aligning to TRBD2. CDR1 MDHEN and CDR2 SYDVKM come from the germline V gene. Trimming took 5 bases from V and 5 from J; bases not matched to a gene: 10. The CDR3 is made up of 15 amino acids. CDR3 coding DNA: TGTGCCAGCAGTCCTCCGGGCGGGAGGGCCCACGAGCAGTACTTC. As protein: CASSPPGGRAHEQYF. Variable domain in full (rest from reference TRBV28 and TRBJ2-7): DVKVTQSSRYLVKRTGEKVFLECVQDMDHENMFWYRQDPGLGLRLIYFSYDVKMKEKGDIPEGYSVSREKKERFSLILESASTNQTSMYLCASSPPGGRAHEQYFGPGTRLTVT.

The chain links TRBV25-1 to TRBJ2-5; TRBD2 might be the D (5 bases). CDR1 is MGHDK, CDR2 SYGVNS, per germline. Trimming stripped 5 bases from V and 4 bases from J, with 11 bases between. The CDR3 is made up of 13 amino acids. As DNA, the CDR3 is TGTGCCAGCAGTAGCCTAGCAAGAGAGACCCAGTACTTC. Protein: CASSSLARETQYF.

The CDR3 here is CASSFHLSSGANVLTF. The CDR3 region has the DNA TGTGCCAGCAGCTTCCATCTTAGCTCTGGGGCCAACGTCCTGACTTTC. The V and J genes are TRBV5-4 and TRBJ2-6, with D uncertain. Germline CDR1 SGHNT, CDR2 YYREEE (reference sequence). Trimming pared 2 bases from V and 0 bases from J, leaving 9 bases between. The CDR3 has 16 amino acids.